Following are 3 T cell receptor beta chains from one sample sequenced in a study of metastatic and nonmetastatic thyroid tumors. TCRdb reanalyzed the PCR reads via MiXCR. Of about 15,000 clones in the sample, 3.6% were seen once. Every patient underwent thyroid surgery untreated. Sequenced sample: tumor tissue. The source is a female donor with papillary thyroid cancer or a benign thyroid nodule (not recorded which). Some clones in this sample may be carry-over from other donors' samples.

This CDR3 reads CASSLGGKGGEQFF. DNA of the CDR3: TGTGCCAGCAGTTTAGGGGGAAAGGGGGGTGAGCAGTTCTTC. The chain employs TRBV28 and TRBJ2-1; D is possibly TRBD1 or TRBD2 (6 bases each). Trimming took off 2 bases at V and 9 bases at J, with 14 bases between the two ends. The CDR3 length is 14 residues. Germline CDR1 MDHEN, CDR2 SYDVKM.

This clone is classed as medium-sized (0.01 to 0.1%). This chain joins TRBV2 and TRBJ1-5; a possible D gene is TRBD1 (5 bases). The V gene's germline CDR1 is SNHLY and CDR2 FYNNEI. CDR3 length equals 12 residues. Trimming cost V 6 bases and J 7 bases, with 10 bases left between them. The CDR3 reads CASRAGMQPQHF. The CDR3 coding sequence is TGTGCCAGCAGGGCAGGGATGCAGCCCCAGCATTTT.

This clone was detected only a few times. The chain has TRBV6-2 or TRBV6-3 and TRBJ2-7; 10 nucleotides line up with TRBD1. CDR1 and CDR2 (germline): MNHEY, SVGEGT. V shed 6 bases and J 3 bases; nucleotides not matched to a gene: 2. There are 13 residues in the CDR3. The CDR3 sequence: CASRGQGIYEQYV. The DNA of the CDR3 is TGTGCCAGCAGGGGACAGGGGATCTACGAGCAGTACGTC.